The rows below give T cell receptor beta chains drawn from one sample of a study of T cell responses to AZD1222 COVID-19 vaccine. Assay: immunoSEQ multiplex PCR; the TCRdb copy retains only in-frame clones and omits some. The data show 110,000 to 150,000 clones, approximately 90% seen once. The material sequenced was peripheral blood, taken 28 days after the second AZD1222 dose. Source of these receptors: an adult who received the AZD1222 COVID-19 vaccine. Each CDR3 is given with its conserved first and last residue. Fields, in order: D gene, V gene, CDR3 length, J gene, CDR3 DNA, CDR3 protein. A D gene is named only where the DNA matches it firmly.

.	TRBV21-1	16	TRBJ1-1	TGTGCCAGCAGCACAACTACAGGGGCTTACGGCACTGAAGCTTTCTTT	CASSTTTGAYGTEAFF
.	TRBV9	15	TRBJ2-1	TGTGCCAGCAGCGTAGGAGGTCACGAAGGCAATGAGCAGTTCTTC	CASSVGGHEGNEQFF
TRBD1	TRBV24-1	18	TRBJ2-3	TGTGCCACCAGTGATTCTTCAGGCGGGACAGGGGATATAGATACGCAGTATTTT	CATSDSSGGTGDIDTQYF
TRBD2	TRBV4-1	15	TRBJ2-7	TGCGCCAGCAGCCAAGAACCGAGCGGGAGATACGAGCAGTACTTC	CASSQEPSGRYEQYF
.	TRBV6-5	14	TRBJ2-7	TGTGCCAGCAGTTACTCGAATGGGGGTGGGGAGCAGTACTTC	CASSYSNGGGEQYF
TRBD1	TRBV19	14	TRBJ1-1	TGTGCCAGTAATCCAGGGGGCAAGTACACTGAAGCTTTCTTT	CASNPGGKYTEAFF
.	TRBV6-5	15	TRBJ1-1	TGTGCCAGCAGTTACTCGATGGACATGAACACTGAAGCTTTCTTT	CASSYSMDMNTEAFF
.	TRBV5-1	18	TRBJ1-2	TGCGCCAGCAGCGCCTCAATTTCGCCCGGACCCCGGGACTATGGCTACACCTTC	CASSASISPGPRDYGYTF
.	TRBV7-6	17	TRBJ1-3	TGTGCCAGCAGCAGAATTACCGGGACGGGCTCTGGAAACACCATATATTTT	CASSRITGTGSGNTIYF
.	TRBV13	16	TRBJ1-1	TGTGCCAGCAGCTTAGGTGCGGCAGGGTCGAACACTGAAGCTTTCTTT	CASSLGAAGSNTEAFF
.	TRBV7-2	16	TRBJ1-3	TGTGCCAGCAACCTTGGAGCACAGGGACCGGGAAACACCATATATTTT	CASNLGAQGPGNTIYF
TRBD1	TRBV30	13	TRBJ1-1	TGTGCCTGGAGAACTTCAGGGGGGACTGAAGCTTTCTTT	CAWRTSGGTEAFF
.	TRBV5-1	14	TRBJ1-1	TGCGCCAGCAGCTTGGGGACGGAGAACACTGAAGCTTTCTTT	CASSLGTENTEAFF
.	TRBV5-1	14	TRBJ2-7	TGCGCCAGCAGCTATTCTCTAGGGACCTACGAGCAGTACTTC	CASSYSLGTYEQYF
TRBD1	TRBV18	14	TRBJ2-3	TGTGCCAGCTCAGGACAGGGAATAGCAGATACGCAGTATTTT	CASSGQGIADTQYF
TRBD2	TRBV10-1	14	TRBJ2-3	TGCGCCAGCAGCGGGCTAGCGGGGGGTTATACGCAGTATTTT	CASSGLAGGYTQYF
TRBD2	TRBV6-6	14	TRBJ2-1	TGTGCCACCTGTCTGACTAGCGGGGGCCCTGAGCAGTTCTTC	CATCLTSGGPEQFF
TRBD1	TRBV19	17	TRBJ2-1	TGTGCCAGTAGTATGCCGACAGGGGGAAGCTCCTACAATGAGCAGTTCTTC	CASSMPTGGSSYNEQFF
.	TRBV29-1	14	TRBJ2-7	TGCAGCGTTGGGCGGGCTGTAGGGGTCCACGAGCAGTACTTC	CSVGRAVGVHEQYF
.	TRBV20-1	11	TRBJ2-3	TGCAGTGCTGCGAACACAGATACGCAGTATTTT	CSAANTDTQYF
.	TRBV11-2	15	TRBJ1-4	TGTGCCAGCAGCCCCAGGCGGGGCCCTAATGAAAAACTGTTTTTT	CASSPRRGPNEKLFF
TRBD1	TRBV2	16	TRBJ2-7	TGTGCCAGCAGTGAACACCCCGGGACAGGGGGCTACGAGCAGTACTTC	CASSEHPGTGGYEQYF
.	TRBV10-3	16	TRBJ1-6	TGTGCCACCCGAGCGGAGCCGAGCTCCTATAATTCACCCCTCCACTTT	CATRAEPSSYNSPLHF
.	TRBV9	14	TRBJ2-3	TGTGCCAGCAGCGTAGAATACTACACAGATACGCAGTATTTT	CASSVEYYTDTQYF
.	TRBV12-3/TRBV12-4	13	TRBJ2-6	TGTGCCAGCAGTGACTCTGGGGCCAACGTCCTGACTTTC	CASSDSGANVLTF
TRBD2	TRBV7-2	14	TRBJ2-1	TGTGCCAGCAGCTTTGGTACTAGCGGCAATGAGCAGTTCTTC	CASSFGTSGNEQFF